This TCR beta chain was recovered during a study of T-cell memory formation after mild COVID-19. Turning to the study itself: TCR clusters were largely donor specific. Study results and caveats: What remained unconfirmed was the SARS-CoV-2 specificity of second-wave clones peaking on day 37.

TCRdb passed the 5' RACE reads through MiXCR, listing each CDR3 protein once. This table has around 250,000 distinct CDR3 sequences, 15% to 17% appearing once. A note on this clonotype: Its antigen is as yet unknown.

This receptor was obtained from an adult woman who had mild COVID-19 (a few samples of this study predate the infection). Cell type and time point are not known. The sample comprised PBMCs or a T cell subset sorted from them (not recorded which).

The CDR3 is CASSSGGLNEQFF. DNA for the CDR3: TGTGCCAGCAGCTCGGGGGGGCTTAATGAGCAGTTCTTC. This chain uses TRBV7-3 with TRBJ2-1, with 8 bases aligning to TRBD2. This CDR3 region has 13 residues. With V trimmed by 4 bases and J by 7 bases, 3 bases remained unmatched. Germline lookup yields CDR1 SGHTA and CDR2 FQGTGA.